The sequence of this T cell receptor beta chain was determined in a study of T cells after yellow fever vaccination. Whole-study results and caveats: Booster sampling recovered most clones from primary vaccination (around 96% CD4, approximately 90% CD8). There was a small share of clonotypes that showed up in both the CD4 and CD8 compartments. Peak timing came faster in the weaker secondary response, day 5 versus 15.

The CDR3 runs 13 residues. V lost 5 bases, J lost 8 bases, and 15 bases lay in between. Germline assignment: CDR1 SGHTA and CDR2 FQGNSA. Researchers made TCR cDNA using 5'RACE template switching, and this step added a universal primer site and UMIs. TCRdb reprocessed the 5' RACE reads with MiXCR, giving one entry per CDR3 protein. Of 300,000 to 400,000 distinct CDR3 sequences listed, about 8.7% are singletons. This clonotype was seen only a few times. Its antigen is unknown. The TCR sequence derives from a man aged 18 to 30 who received the YFV17D yellow fever vaccine. The sample was PBMCs, taken on the day of the first yellow fever vaccination. V and J are TRBV7-2 and TRBJ1-2; D not certain. The CDR3: CASSPQEGGGYTF. Written as DNA, the CDR3 is TGTGCCAGCAGCCCCCAGGAGGGAGGCGGCTACACCTTC.